This T cell receptor (beta chain) was recovered during a study of shared clonotypes between healthy human individuals. At the level of the study: There were three CD4 naive, three CD4 memory, two CD8 naive and one CD8 memory plates per donor.

Points from the study as a whole: Across subsets, estimated richness was generally greater for naive than for memory populations.

Only one count was recorded for this clone. Its target is unknown. Other DNA sequences in the same sample also yield this CDR3. J was trimmed by 3 bases and V by 1 base; bases with no gene match: 0. Germline V gene lookup returns CDR1 GTSNPN and CDR2 SVGIG (reference sequence). CDR3 length equals 13 residues. The data were produced by immunoSEQ multiplex PCR, yet TCRdb's version contains in-frame clones alone and is incomplete. The data hold about 2.3 million clones, with roughly 93% observed a single time. The sample consisted of naive CD4+ T cells from PBMCs. Stated subset: CD45RA+ positively selected. The TCR comes from a man younger than 35 in good health. Some clones in this sample may be carry-over from other donors' samples. This chain connects TRBV30 to TRBJ2-3, with 8 bases that match TRBD2. CDR3 bases: TGTGCCTGGAGTGGCGGGAGGACAGATACGCAGTATTTT. The encoded protein is CAWSGGRTDTQYF.